Listed below are T cell receptor beta chains from one sample, sequenced in a study of blood T cell repertoires in COVID-19. The assay was immunoSEQ multiplex PCR, and TCRdb's table has in-frame clones only and misses some. This sample yields over 350,000 clones, of which 87% are seen a single time; about 2.1% belongs to the top ten. Specimen: PBMCs or T cells enriched from blood (not recorded which). These receptors were obtained from a woman under 30 with acute COVID-19. CDR3s include the opening cysteine and the closing phenylalanine or tryptophan. D genes are given only for firm matches. Some rows have no size entry. The others give once, few or many, or a class for an expanded clone.

>TRBJ2-1|TRBD2|.|TRBV5-5
CASSLELAGLEEQFF
TGTGCCAGCAGCTTGGAACTAGCGGGTCTGGAGGAGCAGTTCTTC
>TRBJ2-3|.|.|TRBV7-7
CASSPRDRRTDTQYF
TGTGCTAGCAGCCCGCGGGACAGACGCACAGATACGCAGTATTTT
>TRBJ2-3|TRBD1|.|TRBV30
CAWSVGTGGLGTDTQYF
TGTGCCTGGAGTGTCGGGACAGGGGGCCTTGGCACAGATACGCAGTATTTT
>TRBJ1-2|TRBD1|.|TRBV28
CASRTGTGEYGYTF
TGTGCCAGCAGAACCGGGACAGGGGAATATGGCTACACCTTC
>TRBJ2-1|.|.|TRBV9
CASSVGGDSYNEQFF
TGTGCCAGCAGCGTAGGCGGGGACTCCTACAATGAGCAGTTCTTC
>TRBJ2-1|TRBD2|.|TRBV9
CASSPGLVLFF
TGTGCCAGCAGCCCCGGACTAGTTCTGTTCTTC
>TRBJ2-7|TRBD1|.|TRBV10-3
CAISEAGTGTISSYEQYF
TGTGCCATCAGTGAAGCCGGGACAGGTACTATTTCCTCCTACGAGCAGTACTTC
>TRBJ2-1|.|.|TRBV19
CASSTRVDEQFF
TGTGCCAGTAGTACCAGGGTAGATGAGCAGTTCTTC
>TRBJ1-3|.|.|TRBV29-1
CSVVGRRNTIYF
TGCAGCGTTGTGGGGAGGCGGAACACCATATATTTT
>TRBJ1-4|.|.|TRBV9
CASSQGKANEKLFF
TGTGCCAGCAGCCAGGGAAAGGCTAATGAAAAACTGTTTTTT
>TRBJ1-5|.|.|TRBV19
CASSMQGRAEQPQHF
TGTGCCAGTAGTATGCAGGGCAGGGCGGAACAGCCCCAGCATTTT
>TRBJ1-5|.|.|TRBV30
CAWSAAESGSQHF
TGTGCCTGGAGTGCGGCCGAAAGCGGATCCCAGCATTTT
>TRBJ1-2|.|.|TRBV29-1
CSVEANYGYTF
TGCAGCGTTGAGGCCAACTATGGCTACACCTTC
>TRBJ2-1|.|.|TRBV28
CASSFALRGNFYNEQFF
TGTGCCAGCAGTTTCGCTCTTCGCGGGAATTTCTACAATGAGCAGTTCTTC
>TRBJ1-2|TRBD1|.|TRBV5-1
CASSPGQSTNYGYTF
TGCGCCAGCTCCCCGGGACAGTCGACTAACTATGGCTACACCTTC
>TRBJ1-3|TRBD1|few|TRBV4-1
CASSHTAARTLDRSGNTIYF
TGCGCCAGCAGCCACACAGCCGCCCGGACCCTGGACAGGTCTGGAAACACCATATATTTT
>TRBJ1-1|TRBD1|.|TRBV15
CATSRPIQGPAFF
TGTGCCACCAGCAGACCCATACAGGGGCCGGCTTTCTTT
>TRBJ2-3|TRBD2|.|TRBV5-6
CASSPTSDRTDTQYF
TGTGCCAGCAGCCCTACTAGCGACCGCACAGATACGCAGTATTTT
>TRBJ2-3|.|.|TRBV19
CASSGRPGDTQYF
TGTGCCAGTAGTGGGAGGCCGGGGGATACGCAGTATTTT
>TRBJ1-5|TRBD1|once|TRBV7-2
CASSLTGGQPQHF
TGTGCCAGCAGCTTGACAGGGGGGCAGCCCCAGCATTTT
>TRBJ1-5|TRBD1|.|TRBV4-3
CASSQETGTNQPQHF
TGCGCCAGCAGCCAAGAGACAGGGACTAATCAGCCCCAGCATTTT
>TRBJ1-1|.|.|TRBV7-2
CASSLGRNTEAFF
TGTGCCAGCAGCTTAGGGAGGAACACTGAAGCTTTCTTT
>TRBJ2-1|TRBD2|.|TRBV12-3/TRBV12-4
CASRRLADNEQFF
TGTGCCAGCAGGAGACTAGCCGACAATGAGCAGTTCTTC
>TRBJ2-7|.|.|TRBV11-2
CASSLAGGQYEQYF
TGTGCCAGCAGCTTAGCGGGAGGACAGTACGAGCAGTACTTC
>TRBJ2-5|.|.|TRBV28
CASSSGIDQETQYF
TGTGCCAGCAGTTCCGGGATCGACCAAGAGACCCAGTACTTC
>TRBJ2-1|.|few|TRBV13
CASSPRGSYNEQFF
TGTGCCAGCAGCCCCAGGGGCTCCTACAATGAGCAGTTCTTC
>TRBJ1-4|.|.|TRBV6-2/TRBV6-3
CASSPRGEKLFF
TGTGCCAGCAGTCCGCGCGGTGAAAAACTGTTTTTT
>TRBJ1-2|TRBD1|.|TRBV30
CAGKGQDIRTYGYTF
TGTGCCGGCAAAGGACAGGACATTCGAACCTATGGCTACACCTTC
>TRBJ1-2|.|.|TRBV9
CASSVANGGYTF
TGTGCCAGCAGCGTAGCTAACGGGGGCTACACCTTC
>TRBJ1-1|.|.|TRBV19
CASSVGLTGGAFF
TGTGCCAGTAGTGTCGGCCTGACGGGGGGAGCTTTCTTT
>TRBJ2-7|TRBD1|.|TRBV5-1
CASSLRDRISYEQYF
TGCGCCAGCAGCTTACGGGACAGGATATCCTACGAGCAGTACTTC
>TRBJ2-7|TRBD1|.|TRBV7-2
CASSLGTGVNEQYF
TGTGCCAGCAGCCTCGGGACAGGGGTAAACGAGCAGTACTTC
>TRBJ1-2|TRBD1|.|TRBV5-1
CATTPGRTGYGYTF
TGCGCCACCACCCCCGGCCGGACAGGGTATGGCTACACCTTC
>TRBJ2-3|.|.|TRBV13
CASSLQGGILDTQYF
TGTGCCAGCAGCTTACAGGGGGGCATTTTAGATACGCAGTATTTT
>TRBJ1-5|.|.|TRBV7-6
CASSSPGTPNQPQHF
TGTGCCAGCAGCAGCCCCGGGACACCAAATCAGCCCCAGCATTTT
>TRBJ1-4|.|.|TRBV7-2
CASSLVGTGSNEKLFF
TGTGCCAGCAGCTTAGTCGGAACAGGGTCTAATGAAAAACTGTTTTTT
>TRBJ1-5|TRBD1|.|TRBV15
CATSTGQGAQPQHF
TGTGCCACCAGCACTGGACAGGGGGCTCAGCCCCAGCATTTT
>TRBJ2-3|.|.|TRBV6-5
CASNRGGTDTQYF
TGTGCCAGCAATCGGGGAGGCACAGATACGCAGTATTTT
>TRBJ2-7|.|.|TRBV7-8
CASSPEPRPYEQYF
TGTGCCAGCAGCCCGGAGCCGAGGCCCTACGAGCAGTACTTC
>TRBJ2-3|.|.|TRBV6-5
CASSRRTATDTQYF
TGTGCCAGCAGTCGTCGGACAGCCACAGATACGCAGTATTTT
>TRBJ1-4|.|few|TRBV27
CASSYSVATNEKLFF
TGTGCCAGCAGTTACTCTGTTGCAACTAATGAAAAACTGTTTTTT
>TRBJ1-5|TRBD1|many|TRBV11-2
CASSSTGEQPQHF
TGTGCCAGCAGCTCGACAGGGGAACAGCCCCAGCATTTT
>TRBJ1-2|.|few|TRBV13
CASSLGDRPNYGYTF
TGTGCCAGCAGCTTAGGGGACAGACCTAACTATGGCTACACCTTC
>TRBJ1-2|.|.|TRBV5-1
CASSLEGDYTF
TGCGCCAGCAGCTTGGAAGGGGATTACACCTTC
>TRBJ1-1|TRBD1|once|TRBV28
CASSPSTGRYTEAFF
TGTGCCAGCAGTCCCTCGACAGGGAGGTACACTGAAGCTTTCTTT
>TRBJ2-2|TRBD2|.|TRBV13
CASSFLTSGSGELFF
TGTGCCAGCAGCTTCCTGACTAGCGGGAGCGGGGAGCTGTTTTTT
>TRBJ1-5|TRBD1|few|TRBV28
CASSHRGPNQPQHF
TGTGCCAGCAGTCACAGGGGCCCCAATCAGCCCCAGCATTTT
>TRBJ2-1|TRBD1|once|TRBV4-1
CASSVRDSDNEQFF
TGCGCCAGCAGCGTCCGGGACAGCGACAATGAGCAGTTCTTC
>TRBJ2-1|.|.|TRBV12-1
CASSLASNNEQFF
TGTGCCAGCAGCCTGGCCTCGAACAATGAGCAGTTCTTC
>TRBJ1-1|.|.|TRBV3-1/TRBV3-2
CASSPRVFTEAFF
TGTGCCAGCAGCCCCAGGGTGTTCACTGAAGCTTTCTTT
>TRBJ1-2|.|.|TRBV19
CASSIPDSPYTF
TGTGCCAGTAGTATTCCTGACAGCCCCTACACCTTC
>TRBJ1-5|.|.|TRBV21-1
CASSKDRDRPYHQPQHF
TGTGCCAGCAGCAAAGATCGCGACAGGCCCTACCATCAGCCCCAGCATTTT
>TRBJ2-1|TRBD1|.|TRBV4-1
CASSHPETGVDEQFF
TGCGCCAGCAGCCATCCCGAGACAGGGGTCGATGAGCAGTTCTTC